The next 2 T cell receptor beta chains were all read from a single sample in a study of cytomegalovirus exposure and HLA in healthy donors. Sequenced by immunoSEQ multiplex PCR; TCRdb stores in-frame clones only, minus some. Found here are some 160,000 clones, 88% of them singletons; the top ten hold 2.5% to 3.5%. Sequenced: PBMCs. The receptors come from a man between 18 and 29 years old in good health and CMV-seronegative.

The chain joins TRBV12-1 to TRBJ1-4; the table's TRBD1 call for D was not verified on the DNA. TRBV12-1 is shown as a pseudogene. This CDR3 has 14 residues. The CDR3 loop is CASPPDRGHEKLFF. DNA of the CDR3: TGTGCCAGCCCCCCCGACAGGGGTCATGAAAAACTGTTTTTT.

This clone is a singleton in its sample. The genes are TRBV6-5 and TRBJ2-7, with TRBD1 matching over 9 bases. The ends lost 8 bases at V and 6 bases at J; junction bases unmatched: 8. This CDR3 contains 13 residues. Germline lookup yields CDR1 MNHEY and CDR2 SVGAGI. The CDR3 DNA sequence: TGTGCCAGCGGGACAGGGTTGGAGAGCGAGCAGTACTTC. Amino acid sequence: CASGTGLESEQYF.